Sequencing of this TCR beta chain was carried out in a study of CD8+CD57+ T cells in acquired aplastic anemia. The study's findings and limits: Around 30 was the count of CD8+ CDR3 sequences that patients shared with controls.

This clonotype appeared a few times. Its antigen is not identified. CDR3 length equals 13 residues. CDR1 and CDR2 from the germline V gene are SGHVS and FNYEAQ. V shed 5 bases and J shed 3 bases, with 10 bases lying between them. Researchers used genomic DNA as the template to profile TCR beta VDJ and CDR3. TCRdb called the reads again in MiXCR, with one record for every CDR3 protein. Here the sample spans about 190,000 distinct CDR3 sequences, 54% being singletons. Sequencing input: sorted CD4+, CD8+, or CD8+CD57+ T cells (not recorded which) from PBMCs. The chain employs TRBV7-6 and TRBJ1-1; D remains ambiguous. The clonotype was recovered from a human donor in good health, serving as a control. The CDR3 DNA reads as TGTGCCAGCAGCACCCAAAAGTACACTGAAGCTTTCTTT. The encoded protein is CASSTQKYTEAFF.